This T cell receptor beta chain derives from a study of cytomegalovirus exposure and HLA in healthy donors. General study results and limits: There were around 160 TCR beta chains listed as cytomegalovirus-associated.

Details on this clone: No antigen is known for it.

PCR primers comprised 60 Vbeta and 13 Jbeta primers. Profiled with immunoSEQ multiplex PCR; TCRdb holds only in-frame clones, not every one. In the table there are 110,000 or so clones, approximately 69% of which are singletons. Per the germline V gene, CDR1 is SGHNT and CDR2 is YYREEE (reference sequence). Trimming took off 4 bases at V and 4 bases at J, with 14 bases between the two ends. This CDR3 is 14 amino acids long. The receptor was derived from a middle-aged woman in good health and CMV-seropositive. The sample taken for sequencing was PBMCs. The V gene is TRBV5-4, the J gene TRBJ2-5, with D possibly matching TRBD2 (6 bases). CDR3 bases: TGTGCCAGCAGCCCCTCGGCCGGGGGAGAGACCCAGTACTTC. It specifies CASSPSAGGETQYF.